This T cell receptor beta chain originates from a study of human T cells and chemical hapten exposure (dated by TCRdb to the early 2020s). As for the study more broadly: For sensitization, 2% DPC in acetone was applied to a 2 cm by 2 cm area of upper inner arm skin. Throughout the study period of around 24 weeks, patients also received therapeutic DPC doses to the scalp every week. Patch testing on the upper back used Finn chambers containing 0.01% DPC, with scoring done after 6 days according to International Contact Dermatitis Research Group standards. The mostly female patient cohort included alopecia areata with under or over 50% scalp involvement, alopecia totalis and alopecia universalis. The libraries were sequenced as a pool, and the TCR yield per sample differed mostly because of small variations in library volumes within the pool. In alopecia patients, the study followed how the peripheral blood TCR repertoire changed in vivo over primary and secondary sensitization to diphenylcyclopropenone (DPC), a hapten. Blood samples were taken from patients before sensitization (week 0) and then at 2, 6 and about 24 weeks after DPC sensitization. Blood for TCR sequencing was provided by twenty-nine alopecia patients at one to four time points (pre-sensitization, 2, 6 and 24 weeks). Here is what the overall study found, with its caveats: Repeated subsampling changed both the strength of the expansion versus patch-test correlation and the threshold at which that correlation became significant. The number of PT1 expanded TCRs positively correlated with patch test score, significant at thresholds 8, 16 and 32 but not 4. Significantly more large CDR3 similarity clusters were formed by expanded TCRs than by pre-sensitization or healthy control sets, consistent with antigen-driven responses. Because every patient had alopecia, a presumed autoimmune disease, the patients' immune response might differ from that of healthy individuals. No change with DPC sensitization was found in the number of TCRs above 1 in 1000 frequency, and no evidence of global repertoire structure alterations was found.

This clonotype was counted many times. Its recognized antigen is unknown. Per-base qualities were not stored, and no clone one base away is much larger. The label giving this sample's time point can be read as: patch test 1, 2 weeks after DPC sensitization. The sample's treatment or condition label is to be understood as: therapeutic diphenylcyclopropenone sensitization with weekly scalp DPC. At every patch-test visit, the blood draw took place before the patch test was put on. To be eligible, patients had to be aged 18 to 70, diagnosed with alopecia and judged suitable for DPC therapy, while pregnant patients were excluded. Total RNA was isolated from unfractionated whole blood collected in Tempus Blood RNA tubes. The CDR3 has 15 amino acids, counting the end cysteine and phenylalanine. CDR3 DNA only is kept here, 45 bases in frame from base 1. Germline trimming amounts to 5 bases on V and 3 bases on J, with 4 as the count of junction bases outside the gene matches. CDR1 MNHNS and CDR2 SASEGT were looked up in the germline V gene.

Receptors were amplified or captured by RACE. Instrument used: NextSeq 500. During library preparation, unique molecular identifiers were attached to individual cDNA molecules so that TCRs could be counted quantitatively and reproducibly. Both TCR alpha and TCR beta chains were sequenced from each blood RNA sample. As for the original processing: Samples had a median of around 92,000 TCRs, with a range from about 20,000 to 690,600. The Decombinator software suite was used to annotate the V, J and CDR3 of the TCR reads. For PS versus PT1 abundance plots, all samples were subsampled to the same number of TCRs (28,000). TCRs were defined as expanded if absent before sensitization and observed at least eight times at the 2-week time point. The public reads were reprocessed in TCRdb via fastp at Q25 and MiXCR, keeping in-frame beta chains. CDR3 protein duplicates are merged, each entry listing the most common genes and DNA. TCRdb's processing, not the study's, gives the V and J calls here. Within this sample are about 340,000 distinct CDR3 sequences, with roughly 6.9% of them counted one time only. 8% to 9% of the sample is taken by the ten largest.

The receptor was isolated from a woman under 30 with alopecia areata. Some clones in this sample may be carry-over from other donors' samples. The rearranged chain carries TRBV6-1 and TRBJ2-3; 11 bases in between match TRBD1. The sequencing used whole blood, collected in connection with sensitization to the hapten diphenylcyclopropenone (DPC). The nucleotide sequence reads TGTGCCAGCAGTCCCGGACAGGGGGCAACAGATACGCAGTATTTT. Its amino acids are CASSPGQGATDTQYF.